A selection of T cell receptor beta chains follows, all from one sample in a study of spatial heterogeneity in lung cancer. Using its own MiXCR run on the 5' RACE reads, TCRdb lists one record per CDR3 protein. Here the sample spans tens of thousands of distinct CDR3 sequences, approximately 8.9% being singletons. The source material was PBMCs, sampled at surgery. The receptors derive from a female donor with early-stage non-small cell lung cancer. Each CDR3 is given with its conserved first and last residue. D genes are given only for firm matches. A clone size is listed for some rows: how often the clone was seen (once, few, many), or a class if it is expanded.

size: few
V: TRBV29-1
J: TRBJ1-1
D: NA
DNA: TGCAGCGTCTTAGCGGAGGGGGGAACTGAAGCTTTCTTT
CDR3: CSVLAEGGTEAFF

size: NA
V: TRBV28
J: TRBJ1-1
D: NA
DNA: TGTGCCAGCAGCCCTCCCCCCGGGAGCATGAACACTGAAGCTTTCTTT
CDR3: CASSPPPGSMNTEAFF

size: medium-sized
V: TRBV7-9
J: TRBJ1-1
D: NA
DNA: TGTGCCAGCAGCTTACCAGGGGATACTGAAGCTTTCTTT
CDR3: CASSLPGDTEAFF

size: few
V: TRBV6-5
J: TRBJ1-6
D: NA
DNA: TGTGCCAGCAGTTACGGCCCGACGGTCTATAATTCACCCCTCCACTTT
CDR3: CASSYGPTVYNSPLHF

size: NA
V: TRBV12-3/TRBV12-4
J: TRBJ2-7
D: NA
DNA: TGTGCCAGCAGTTTAGTGGGAGGGGGGCAAAGCTCCTACGAGCAGTACTTC
CDR3: CASSLVGGGQSSYEQYF

size: few
V: TRBV15
J: TRBJ2-5
D: NA
DNA: TGTGCCACCAGCAGAGGGGACACCCAAGAGACCCAGTACTTC
CDR3: CATSRGDTQETQYF

size: NA
V: TRBV11-2
J: TRBJ2-3
D: NA
DNA: TGTGCCAGCAGTAGAGGGGGGGTTGATACGCAGTATTTT
CDR3: CASSRGGVDTQYF

size: NA
V: TRBV28
J: TRBJ2-7
D: NA
DNA: TGTGCCAGCAGTTTACGGGGACTGACCTACGAGCAGTACTTC
CDR3: CASSLRGLTYEQYF

size: medium-sized
V: TRBV12-3/TRBV12-4
J: TRBJ1-3
D: NA
DNA: TGTGCCAGCGCGGGGAGTCTCTCTGGAAACACCATATATTTT
CDR3: CASAGSLSGNTIYF

size: few
V: TRBV5-1
J: TRBJ2-5
D: NA
DNA: TGCGCCAGCAGCTTGGAAGGGGCCCAGTACTTC
CDR3: CASSLEGAQYF

size: NA
V: TRBV5-4
J: TRBJ2-1
D: NA
DNA: TGTGCCACTATACCCCGTGGGGGGGGCAGCTACAATGAGCAGTTCTTC
CDR3: CATIPRGGGSYNEQFF

size: few
V: TRBV7-3
J: TRBJ2-2
D: NA
DNA: TGTGCCAGCAGCTTAACGGGGGACCACTCGAACACCGGGGAGCTGTTTTTT
CDR3: CASSLTGDHSNTGELFF

size: few
V: TRBV7-3
J: TRBJ1-6
D: NA
DNA: TGTGCCAGCAGCCCCGGACAGTCTAATAATTCACCCCTCCACTTT
CDR3: CASSPGQSNNSPLHF

size: NA
V: TRBV19
J: TRBJ2-7
D: NA
DNA: TGTGCCAGTAGTATCCCAGGGACCTACGAGCAGTACTTC
CDR3: CASSIPGTYEQYF

size: few
V: TRBV14
J: TRBJ2-2
D: TRBD1
DNA: TGTGCCAGCAGCCCCCGACAGGGGGCTGGTGGGGAGCTGTTTTTT
CDR3: CASSPRQGAGGELFF